This TCR beta chain was documented in a study of regulatory T cells in long-lasting Graves disease. The time point here: newly diagnosed GD, antithyroid drugs for less than 3 months. The TCR library was made from RNA extracted from PBMCs. Losses at the gene ends were 2 bases for V and 0 bases for J; bases not matched to a gene: 7. The CDR3 covers 16 residues. Findings and caveats of the study: Preferential use of TRBV28, TRBJ1-2 and TRBJ2-5 was seen in persistent disease. Graves' patients with persistent disease showed TCR diversity lower than patients newly diagnosed.

HTBI primers from iRepertoire and Arm-PCR of CDR3 regions yielded the TCR beta libraries. TCRdb re-called the multiplex PCR reads through MiXCR, storing one row per CDR3 protein. Here the sample spans 350,000 to 450,000 distinct CDR3 sequences, 16% being singletons. Notes on this clonotype: Its cognate antigen is unknown.

These data are also associated with another study on T cells in Graves' hyperthyroidism and ophthalmopathy. This second study notes: The study used the HTBI primer set for a first-round RT-PCR of the TCR CDR3.

The gene calls are TRBV12-3 or TRBV12-4 and TRBJ2-7; 7 positions match TRBD2. The sample in question was peripheral blood mononuclear cells (PBMCs), obtained at new diagnosis, from a patient treated with antithyroid drugs. This TCR was sampled from a man aged 40-49 years with Graves disease. The CDR3 DNA reads as TGTGCCAGCAGTTTACCAGCGGGGCGAAGCTCCTACGAGCAGTACTTC. Its translation: CASSLPAGRSSYEQYF.